Listed below are T cell receptor beta chains from one sample, sequenced in a study of T cells expressing NK-cell markers. From the 5' RACE reads, TCRdb lists one entry per CDR3 protein and no DNA. The data include 550,000 to 600,000 distinct CDR3 sequences; the top ten clones carry 3.5% to 4.5%. Sample: blood T cells: a sorted CD56 or NKG2C T cell subset, CD4+ or CD8+ T cells, or bulk PBMC T cells (not recorded which). The receptors here all came from a man between 18 and 35 years old in good health. The CDR3 runs from the conserved cysteine through the conserved F or W.

len: 17
v_gene: TRBV7-2
j_gene: TRBJ2-1
CDR3aa: CASSLGDLAGGPSGAFF

len: 17
v_gene: TRBV5-1
j_gene: TRBJ2-6
CDR3aa: CASSGWTGGTGANVLTF

len: 14
v_gene: TRBV4-3
j_gene: TRBJ2-7
CDR3aa: CASSQFLGSREQYF

len: 15
v_gene: TRBV6-5
j_gene: TRBJ1-3
CDR3aa: CASSYQGVTGNTIYF

len: 15
v_gene: TRBV20-1
j_gene: TRBJ2-7
CDR3aa: CSATWTGRGGYEQYF

len: 13
v_gene: TRBV19
j_gene: TRBJ1-1
CDR3aa: CASSTGLNTEAFF

len: 14
v_gene: TRBV6-2/TRBV6-3
j_gene: TRBJ2-7
CDR3aa: CASRPLSTGHEQYF

len: 15
v_gene: TRBV15
j_gene: TRBJ2-5
CDR3aa: CATESSGRAGETQYF

len: 15
v_gene: TRBV20-1
j_gene: TRBJ2-7
CDR3aa: CSASSLAGGPNEQYF

len: 13
v_gene: TRBV12-3/TRBV12-4
j_gene: TRBJ2-2
CDR3aa: CASSDSPTGELFF

len: 16
v_gene: TRBV7-6
j_gene: TRBJ2-5
CDR3aa: CASSVIAGTVKETQYF

len: 15
v_gene: TRBV28
j_gene: TRBJ1-1
CDR3aa: CASIRRWAGGTEAFF

len: 15
v_gene: TRBV29-1
j_gene: TRBJ1-2
CDR3aa: CSATARDREHYGYTF

len: 12
v_gene: TRBV12-3/TRBV12-4
j_gene: TRBJ2-1
CDR3aa: CATQDYHNEQFF

len: 13
v_gene: TRBV10-3
j_gene: TRBJ2-7
CDR3aa: CAIRKDRPWEQYF

len: 17
v_gene: TRBV7-6
j_gene: TRBJ2-2
CDR3aa: CASSGGQGNMRAGELFF

len: 16
v_gene: TRBV5-1
j_gene: TRBJ2-2
CDR3aa: CASSLEPSRHDGELFF

len: 15
v_gene: TRBV10-3
j_gene: TRBJ2-1
CDR3aa: CAIRGNKSAYNEQFF

len: 14
v_gene: TRBV4-1
j_gene: TRBJ2-1
CDR3aa: CASSQLLRANEQFF

len: 15
v_gene: TRBV7-2
j_gene: TRBJ1-1
CDR3aa: CASSLGVRAYTEAFF

len: 13
v_gene: TRBV4-2
j_gene: TRBJ2-1
CDR3aa: CASSQGGHDEQFF

len: 16
v_gene: TRBV20-1
j_gene: TRBJ1-3
CDR3aa: CSARMFDKGIGDTIYF

len: 13
v_gene: TRBV7-6
j_gene: TRBJ2-7
CDR3aa: CASSDHNTAEQYF

len: 17
v_gene: TRBV18
j_gene: TRBJ2-1
CDR3aa: CASSPPGRARQYNEQFF

len: 13
v_gene: TRBV29-1
j_gene: TRBJ2-7
CDR3aa: CSGLLTDSYEQYF

len: 12
v_gene: TRBV5-1
j_gene: TRBJ1-1
CDR3aa: CASSKTKAEAFF

len: 14
v_gene: TRBV5-1
j_gene: TRBJ2-7
CDR3aa: CASSFGLGGVEQYF

len: 16
v_gene: TRBV27
j_gene: TRBJ2-3
CDR3aa: CASSFAIGFTGDTQYF

len: 15
v_gene: TRBV7-2
j_gene: TRBJ2-1
CDR3aa: CASSQRQGRHNEQFF

len: 16
v_gene: TRBV27
j_gene: TRBJ2-1
CDR3aa: CASSNLRGESYNEQFF

len: 11
v_gene: TRBV7-7
j_gene: TRBJ2-2
CDR3aa: CASGRHGELFF